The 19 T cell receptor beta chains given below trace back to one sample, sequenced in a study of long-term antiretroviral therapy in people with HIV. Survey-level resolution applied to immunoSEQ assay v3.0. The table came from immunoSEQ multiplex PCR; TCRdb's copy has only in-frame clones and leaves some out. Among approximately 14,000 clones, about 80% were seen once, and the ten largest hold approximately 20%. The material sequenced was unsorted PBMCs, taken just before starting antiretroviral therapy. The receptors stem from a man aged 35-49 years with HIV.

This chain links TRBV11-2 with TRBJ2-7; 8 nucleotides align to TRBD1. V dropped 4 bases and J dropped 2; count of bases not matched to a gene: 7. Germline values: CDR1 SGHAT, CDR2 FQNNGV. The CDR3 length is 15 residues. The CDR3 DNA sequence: TGTGCCAGCAGCTCTATGGGACAGGACACCTACGAGCAGTACTTC. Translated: CASSSMGQDTYEQYF.

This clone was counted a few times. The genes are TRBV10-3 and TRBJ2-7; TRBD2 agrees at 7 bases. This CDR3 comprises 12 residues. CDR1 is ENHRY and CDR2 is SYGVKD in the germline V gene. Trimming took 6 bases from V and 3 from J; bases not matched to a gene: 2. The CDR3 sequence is CAISPGGYEQYF. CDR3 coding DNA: TGTGCCATCAGCCCGGGGGGCTACGAGCAGTACTTC.

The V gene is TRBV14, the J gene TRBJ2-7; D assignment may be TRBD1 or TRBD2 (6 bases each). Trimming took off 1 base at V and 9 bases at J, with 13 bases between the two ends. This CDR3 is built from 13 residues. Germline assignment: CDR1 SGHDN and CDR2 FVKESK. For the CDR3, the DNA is TGTGCCAGCAGCCAAGGTCCCGGGGGCTGGCAGTACTTC. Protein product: CASSQGPGGWQYF.

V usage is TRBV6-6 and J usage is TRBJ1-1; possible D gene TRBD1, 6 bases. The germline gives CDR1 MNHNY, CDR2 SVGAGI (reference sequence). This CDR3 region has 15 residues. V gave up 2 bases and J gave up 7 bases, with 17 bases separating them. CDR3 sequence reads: CASSYLSLGGNEAFF. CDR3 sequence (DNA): TGTGCCAGCAGTTACCTCTCTCTCGGGGGCAATGAAGCTTTCTTT.

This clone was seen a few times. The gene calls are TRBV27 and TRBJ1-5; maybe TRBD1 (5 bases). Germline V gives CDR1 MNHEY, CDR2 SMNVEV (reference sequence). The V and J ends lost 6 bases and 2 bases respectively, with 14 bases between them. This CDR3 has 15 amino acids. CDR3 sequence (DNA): TGTGCCAGCAGCCCGGGGCAGATGGGCAATCAGCCCCAGCATTTT. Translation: CASSPGQMGNQPQHF.

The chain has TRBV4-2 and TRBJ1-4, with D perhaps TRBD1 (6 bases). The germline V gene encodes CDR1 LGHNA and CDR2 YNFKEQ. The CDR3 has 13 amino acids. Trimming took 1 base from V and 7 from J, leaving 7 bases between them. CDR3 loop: CASSQVRGEKLFF. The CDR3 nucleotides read TGTGCCAGCAGCCAAGTCAGGGGTGAAAAACTGTTTTTT.

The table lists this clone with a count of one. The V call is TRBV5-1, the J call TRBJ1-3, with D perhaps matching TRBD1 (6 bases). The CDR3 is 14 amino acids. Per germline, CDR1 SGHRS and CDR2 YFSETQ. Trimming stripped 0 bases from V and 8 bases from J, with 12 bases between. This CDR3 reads CASSLDPGADTIYF. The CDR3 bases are TGCGCCAGCAGCTTGGATCCGGGGGCGGACACCATATATTTT.

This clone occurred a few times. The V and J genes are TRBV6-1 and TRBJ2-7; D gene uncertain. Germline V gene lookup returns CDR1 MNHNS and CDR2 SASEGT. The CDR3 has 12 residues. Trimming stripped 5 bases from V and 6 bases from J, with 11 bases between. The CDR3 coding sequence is TGTGCCAGCAGTCAAGGAGTATCCGAGCAGTACTTC. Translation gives CASSQGVSEQYF.

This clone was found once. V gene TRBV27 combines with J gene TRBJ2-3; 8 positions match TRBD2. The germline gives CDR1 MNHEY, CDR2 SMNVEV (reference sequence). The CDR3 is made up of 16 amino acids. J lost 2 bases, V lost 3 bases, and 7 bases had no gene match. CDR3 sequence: CASSFKRGPSTDTQYF. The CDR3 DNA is TGTGCCAGCAGTTTCAAGCGGGGGCCTTCCACAGATACGCAGTATTTT.

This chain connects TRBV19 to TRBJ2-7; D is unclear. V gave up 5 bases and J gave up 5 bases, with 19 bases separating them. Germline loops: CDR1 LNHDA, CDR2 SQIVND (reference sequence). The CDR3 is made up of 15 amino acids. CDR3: CASSPSDGRLNEQYF. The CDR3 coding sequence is TGTGCCAGTAGTCCTTCGGACGGACGCCTTAACGAGCAGTACTTC.

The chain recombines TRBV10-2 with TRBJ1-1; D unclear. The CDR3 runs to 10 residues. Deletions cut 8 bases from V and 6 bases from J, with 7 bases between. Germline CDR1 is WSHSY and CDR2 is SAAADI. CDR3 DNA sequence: TGCGCCAGCGCTTCCTCTGAAGCTTTCTTT. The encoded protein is CASASSEAFF.

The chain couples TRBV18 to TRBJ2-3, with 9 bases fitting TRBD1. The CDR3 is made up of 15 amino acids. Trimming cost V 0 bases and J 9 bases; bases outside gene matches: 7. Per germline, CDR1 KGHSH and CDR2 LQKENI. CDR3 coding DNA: TGTGCCAGCTCACCACCGGGACAGGGCCAAGGAACGCAGTATTTT. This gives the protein CASSPPGQGQGTQYF.

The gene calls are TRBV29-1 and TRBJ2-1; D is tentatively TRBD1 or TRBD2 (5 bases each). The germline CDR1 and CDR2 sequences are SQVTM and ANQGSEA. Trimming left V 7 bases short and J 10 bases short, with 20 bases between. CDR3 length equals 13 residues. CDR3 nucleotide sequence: TGCAGCGCCGGGACCCAGACCATGGGGGAGCAGTTCTTC. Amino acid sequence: CSAGTQTMGEQFF.

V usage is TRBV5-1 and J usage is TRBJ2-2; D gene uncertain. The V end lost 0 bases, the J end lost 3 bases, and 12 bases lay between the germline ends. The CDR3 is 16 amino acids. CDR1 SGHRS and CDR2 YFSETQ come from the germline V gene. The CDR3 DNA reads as TGCGCCAGCAGCTTGGTGGGCCTTGGAGACACCGGGGAGCTGTTTTTT. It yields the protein CASSLVGLGDTGELFF.

The DNA of the CDR3 is TGCGCCAGCAGCCGGGGGCGCGGGGGGATCACCGGGGAGCTGTTTTTT. Its translation: CASSRGRGGITGELFF. The rearrangement joins TRBV5-1 to TRBJ2-2; 8 bases map to TRBD2. Germline V gene lookup returns CDR1 SGHRS and CDR2 YFSETQ. Losses at the gene ends were 4 bases for V and 4 bases for J; bases not matched to a gene: 9. CDR3 length: 16 amino acids.

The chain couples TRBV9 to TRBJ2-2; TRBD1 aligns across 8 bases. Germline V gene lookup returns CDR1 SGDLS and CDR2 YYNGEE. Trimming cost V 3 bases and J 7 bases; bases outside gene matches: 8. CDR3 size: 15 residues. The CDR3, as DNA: TGTGCCAGCAGCGGGCCCCGACAGGGGCACGGGGAGCTGTTTTTT. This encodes CASSGPRQGHGELFF.

The CDR3: CASSPELGYEQFF. CDR3 sequence (DNA): TGTGCCAGCAGCCCCGAGCTAGGCTATGAGCAGTTCTTC. The chain carries TRBV11-2 and TRBJ2-1; D uncertain. Germline V gene lookup returns CDR1 SGHAT and CDR2 FQNNGV. The CDR3 is 13 residues long. The ends were cut back, 5 bases at V and 8 bases at J, with 13 bases in the middle.

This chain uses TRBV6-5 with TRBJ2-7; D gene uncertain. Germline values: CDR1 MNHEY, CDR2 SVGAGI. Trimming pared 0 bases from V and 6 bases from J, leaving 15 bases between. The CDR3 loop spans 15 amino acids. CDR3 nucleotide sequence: TGTGCCAGCAGTTACTCCCGAATCGAGGTTAGCGAGCAGTACTTC. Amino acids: CASSYSRIEVSEQYF.

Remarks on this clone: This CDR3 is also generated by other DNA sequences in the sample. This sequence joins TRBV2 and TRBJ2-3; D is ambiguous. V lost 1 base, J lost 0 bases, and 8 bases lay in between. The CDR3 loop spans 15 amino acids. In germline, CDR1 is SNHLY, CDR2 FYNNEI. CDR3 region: CASSEGTASTDTQYF. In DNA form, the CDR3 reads TGTGCCAGCAGTGAAGGTACAGCCAGCACAGATACGCAGTATTTT.